Each of the 8 T cell receptor beta chains below was sequenced from the same sample in a study of kidney transplant recipient with SARS-CoV-2 infection (TCRdb year 2021). Data came from an Illumina MiSeq. TCRdb cleaned the public reads at Q25 with fastp, built clones with MiXCR and kept in-frame beta chains. Duplicate CDR3 protein sequences are folded into a single record with the most common DNA and genes. Present in this sample are roughly 230,000 distinct CDR3 sequences, 29% of which were seen just once. The ten largest make up around 6.8% of the sample. Reading the label with the study, this specimen's time point is: pre-pandemic baseline sample and day 111 after first positive SARS-CoV-2 test. The sequencing here drew on a blood sample, taken at baseline and on roughly day 110 from a kidney transplant recipient. The receptors come from a male patient aged 30 to 40 who had COVID-19 and was a kidney transplant recipient. Following a transplant, some T cells may be graft donor cells, not patient cells.

This clonotype was observed many times. The CDR3 coding sequence is TGTGCCAGCAGTTGCGCCACGGAATGTAGAAAGACCTATGGCTACACCTTC. Protein: CASSCATECRKTYGYTF. The rearrangement joins TRBV6-5 to TRBJ1-2; D is unresolved. Germline V gene lookup returns CDR1 MNHEY and CDR2 SVGAGI. Trimming removed 4 bases at V and 4 bases at J, with 22 bases between. CDR3 length equals 17 residues.

This clonotype was counted only a few times. The chain employs TRBV5-6 and TRBJ2-1, with TRBD1 identical over 9 bases. Germline V gene data show CDR1 as SGHDT and CDR2 as YYEEEE. The CDR3 runs to 15 residues. The ends lost 3 bases at V and 2 bases at J; junction bases unmatched: 3. This chain's CDR3 is CASSYGQGTYNEQFF. CDR3 sequence (DNA): TGTGCCAGCAGCTACGGACAGGGGACCTACAATGAGCAGTTCTTC.

This clonotype was observed at least ten times. The chain combines TRBV7-9 with TRBJ1-1; 8 positions agree with TRBD1. This CDR3 has 13 residues. Unmatched junction bases numbered 8, after V lost 5 bases and J lost 9 bases. CDR1 is SEHNR and CDR2 is FQNEAQ in the germline V gene (reference sequence). CDR3 DNA sequence: TGTGCCAGCAGCCCGCGGGGACAGGCAAAAGCTTTCTTT. Residues: CASSPRGQAKAFF. Drawing the rest from reference TRBV7-9 and TRBJ1-1, the complete variable domain is DTGVSQNPRHKITKRGQNVTFRCDPISEHNRLYWYRQTLGQGPEFLTYFQNEAQLEKSRLLSDRFSAERPKGSFSTLEIQRTEQGDSAMYLCASSPRGQAKAFFGQGTRLTVV.

Points on this clonotype: A read error is possible here, since a much larger clone lies one base away. V usage is TRBV6-6 and J usage is TRBJ1-2, with D tentatively TRBD1 (5 bases). Germline V CDR1 and CDR2: MNHNY, SVGAGI (reference sequence). V was pared by 7 bases and J by 4 bases, with 25 bases between. CDR3 length: 17 residues. This CDR3 is CASNSNTGGRKTYGYTF. The CDR3 DNA follows: TGTGCCAGCAATAGCAACACAGGTGGGAGAAAGACCTATGGCTACACCTTC.

Regarding this clonotype: It may be a read error: a sequence one base away is much more abundant. The gene calls are TRBV6-4 and TRBJ1-2; D ambiguous. The germline V and J ends were trimmed by 6 bases and 12 bases, with 20 bases remaining between them. This CDR3 has 13 residues. Germline V gene lookup returns CDR1 MRHNA and CDR2 SNTAGT. The CDR3 DNA reads TGTGCCAGCAGGGCCACAGAGGGTTTCGGCGACACCTTC. Its translation: CASRATEGFGDTF.

To note about this clonotype: This may arise from a read error, as a much more abundant clone is one base away. V usage is TRBV12-3 or TRBV12-4 and J usage is TRBJ2-5, with 9 bases identical to TRBD1. This CDR3 has 15 residues. The V segment lost 10 bases and the J segment 2 bases; nucleotides outside the gene matches: 11. The CDR3 DNA reads TGTGCCACTACTCTCGGACAGGGGAATCAAGAGACCCAGTACTTC. Amino acids: CATTLGQGNQETQYF.

This clonotype was seen a handful of times. The chain employs TRBV19 and TRBJ1-1, with D tentatively TRBD1 (5 bases). Trimming pared 5 bases from V and 2 bases from J, leaving 15 bases between. Germline-derived CDR1 and CDR2 are LNHDA and SQIVND (reference sequence). The CDR3 loop spans 15 amino acids. The CDR3 reads CASSASGLINTEAFF. In nucleotides, the CDR3 is TGTGCCAGTAGTGCTTCGGGACTGATAAACACTGAAGCTTTCTTT.

This clonotype was seen repeatedly, ten times or more. The CDR3 DNA reads as TGCAGTGCTCTGCAAAGGCTGTTTCGAAAGACCTATGGCTACACCTTC. Amino acid sequence: CSALQRLFRKTYGYTF. The chain links TRBV20-1 to TRBJ1-2; D unresolved. V was clipped by 5 bases and J by 4 bases, with 23 bases between them. CDR3 length equals 16 residues. Germline V gene data show CDR1 as DFQATT and CDR2 as SNEGSKA (reference sequence).